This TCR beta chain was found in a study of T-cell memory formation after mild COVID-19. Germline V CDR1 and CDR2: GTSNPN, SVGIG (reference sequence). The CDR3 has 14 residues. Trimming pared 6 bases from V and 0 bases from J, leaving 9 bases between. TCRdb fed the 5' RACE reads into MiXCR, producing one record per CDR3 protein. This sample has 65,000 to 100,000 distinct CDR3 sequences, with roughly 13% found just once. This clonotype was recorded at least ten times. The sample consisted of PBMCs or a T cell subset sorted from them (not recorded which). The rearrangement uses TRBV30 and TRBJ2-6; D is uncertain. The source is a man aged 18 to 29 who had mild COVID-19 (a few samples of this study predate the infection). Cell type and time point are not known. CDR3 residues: CACQKDSGANVLTF. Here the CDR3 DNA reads TGTGCCTGCCAGAAAGACTCTGGGGCCAACGTCCTGACTTTC.